This T cell receptor (beta chain) was profiled in a study of blood T cell repertoires in COVID-19 (dated by TCRdb to 2018 to 2021). General notes on the study: Collaborator samples came from the United States, Italy and Spain and covered acute and convalescent phases of COVID-19. The prospective study material was composed of cDNA or gDNA derived from T cells, B-cell-depleted T cells, or PBMCs. Deeply sampled blood TCRbeta repertoires from subjects exposed to, actively infected with, or recovered from COVID-19 were included in the dataset. A freely available public database, intended as a resource for researchers studying the immune response to SARS-CoV-2, is where the repertoires were released. Samples were obtained from the ongoing ImmuneRACE study (first 160 participants) and from over 1,000 subjects provided by 6 global collaborators. The sample metadata nearly always contained a de-identified subject ID, COVID-19 status, age in years and sex. HLA class I and class II types, where available, came from metadata supplied by the sample provider rather than from assay-based typing. Results the study describes overall, beyond this receptor: The quantity of clinical and demographic metadata differed by source and by participant and was supplied without curation.

TCRbeta CDR3 regions were amplified from genomic DNA by means of the immunoSEQ Assay, a bias-controlled multiplex PCR. Under the source paper's analysis protocol: The number of nucleated cells in each sample was estimated from the amplification of reference gene primers within the assay. To quantify the absolute abundance of each unique TCRbeta CDR3 rearrangement, sequence reads were collapsed and filtered. Productive Simpson clonality was computed per sample as the square root of Simpson's diversity index over productive rearrangements. TCRdb took this table from immuneACCESS and kept in-frame rearrangements with V and J called. Such tables lack part of the clones; where checked against another copy, unresolved V genes explain under half of the gap, and the rest is unexplained. From that table come the V and J calls and clone size; the DNA was used to work out D and trimming. In all, the sample holds a few hundred thousand clones, and roughly 87% of those were seen once. About 9.8% of the sample goes to the ten largest clones.

In regard to this clone: Its antigen is currently not known. No much larger clonotype is one base removed from it; base qualities were not supplied.

The V end loses 5 bases and the J end loses 0 bases, and a stretch of 7 bases separates them. From cysteine to phenylalanine, the CDR3 is 13 amino acids long. Only CDR3 DNA is held: 39 bases, read in frame from base 1. CDR1 and CDR2, looked up from the germline V gene, are SGHTA and FQGNSA. Participants in the prospective study were enrolled through a virtual design, were aged about 18 to 90 years, and lived in approximately 25 United States geographic areas. In the prospective study, cohorts were assigned on the basis of participant-reported clinical history obtained from a screening survey and a study questionnaire. Recovered participants in ImmuneRACE Cohort 3 were defined as having two consecutive negative NP/OP PCR tests, clearance from a healthcare professional, or resolution of symptoms. Each participant in the prospective study had whole blood, serum and a nasopharyngeal or oropharyngeal swab collected by mobile phlebotomists. Over an approximately 2-month period, participants in the prospective study had the option of providing additional blood draws and questionnaires. Before DNA extraction, prospective study blood samples were shipped either frozen or at room temperature.

Sequencing input: PBMCs or T cells enriched from blood (not recorded which). The chain uses TRBV7-2 and TRBJ1-1; confidence is insufficient to name the D gene. This sequence was found in a woman under 30 who had recovered from COVID-19. CDR3 reads: CASSAGLNTEAFF. The DNA is TGTGCCAGCAGCGCCGGGTTGAACACTGAAGCTTTCTTT. Supplemented by the reference TRBV7-2 and TRBJ1-1 proteins around the CDR3, the complete variable domain is GAGVSQSPSNKVTEKGKDVELRCDPISGHTALYWYRQSLGQGLEFLIYFQGNSAPDKSGLPSDRFSAERTGGSVSTLTIQRTQQEDSAVYLCASSAGLNTEAFFGQGTRLTVV.